A selection of T cell receptor beta chains follows, all from one sample in a study of cytomegalovirus exposure and HLA in healthy donors. Using immunoSEQ multiplex PCR, the repertoire was profiled, and TCRdb retains in-frame clones only, with some absent. Among approximately 130,000 clones listed, over 65% were seen once. Material: PBMCs. These receptors were taken from a man in his forties or fifties in good health and CMV-seronegative. CDR3s include the opening cysteine and the closing phenylalanine or tryptophan. D genes are given only for firm matches. Only part of the rows carry a size: once, few, many, or a class if the clone is expanded.

>NA|TRBV27|NA|TRBJ2-2|15
CASRFDRTFTGELFF
TGTGCCAGCAGATTCGACAGGACCTTCACCGGGGAGCTGTTTTTT
>NA|TRBV19|NA|TRBJ1-2|13
CASSFQSGTGGTF
TGTGCCAGTAGTTTCCAGTCCGGGACGGGAGGGACCTTC
>NA|TRBV15|NA|TRBJ2-4|14
CATSRDAGVDIQYF
TGTGCCACCAGCAGAGACGCAGGGGTTGACATTCAGTACTTC
>NA|TRBV25-1|once|TRBJ2-1|15
CATTFMSGSYNEQFF
TGTGCCACCACGTTTATGAGCGGTTCCTACAATGAGCAGTTCTTC
>NA|TRBV5-1|NA|TRBJ2-2|12
CASSSGNGELFF
TGCGCCAGCAGCTCAGGGAACGGGGAGCTGTTTTTT
>NA|TRBV7-3|NA|TRBJ2-2|13
CASSPRQAGELFF
TGTGCCAGCAGCCCGCGACAGGCCGGGGAGCTGTTTTTT
>NA|TRBV28|NA|TRBJ1-6|15
CASRPQGVYNSPLHF
TGTGCCAGCAGACCTCAGGGCGTCTATAATTCACCCCTCCACTTT
>TRBD1|TRBV7-3|NA|TRBJ2-3|15
CASSPRQGNSDTQYF
TGTGCCAGCAGCCCGCGACAGGGTAATTCAGATACGCAGTATTTT
>TRBD1|TRBV14|NA|TRBJ2-7|15
CASSQPGQGVYEQYF
TGTGCCAGCAGCCAGCCGGGACAGGGAGTGTACGAGCAGTACTTC
>NA|TRBV14|NA|TRBJ2-7|12
CASSQLASEQYF
TGTGCCAGCAGCCAATTAGCGAGTGAGCAGTACTTC
>TRBD2|TRBV27|NA|TRBJ2-2|16
CASSPRGSGITGELFF
TGTGCCAGCAGTCCTCGGGGTAGCGGGATCACCGGGGAGCTGTTTTTT
>NA|TRBV6-1|NA|TRBJ1-4|13
CASSEIRGEKLFF
TGTGCCAGCAGTGAAATTAGGGGAGAAAAACTGTTTTTT
>TRBD2|TRBV4-3|NA|TRBJ2-5|17
CASSQDLGSGAARTQYF
TGCGCCAGCAGCCAAGATCTAGGTAGCGGGGCCGCACGGACCCAGTACTTC